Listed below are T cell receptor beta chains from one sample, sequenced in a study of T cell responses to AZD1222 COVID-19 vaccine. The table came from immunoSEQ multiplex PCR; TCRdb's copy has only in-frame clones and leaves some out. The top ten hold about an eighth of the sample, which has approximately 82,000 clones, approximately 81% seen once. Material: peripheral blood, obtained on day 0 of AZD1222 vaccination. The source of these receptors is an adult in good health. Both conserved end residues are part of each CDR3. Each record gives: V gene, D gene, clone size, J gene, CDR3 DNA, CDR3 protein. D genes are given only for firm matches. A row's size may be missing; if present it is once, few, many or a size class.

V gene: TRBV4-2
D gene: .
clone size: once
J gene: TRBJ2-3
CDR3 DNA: TGTGCCAGCAGCCAAAACCCGCAACCTCTCACAGATACGCAGTATTTT
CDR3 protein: CASSQNPQPLTDTQYF

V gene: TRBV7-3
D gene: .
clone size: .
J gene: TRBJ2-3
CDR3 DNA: TGTGCCAGCAGCTTAGGGGTGGGCACAGATACGCAGTATTTT
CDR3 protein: CASSLGVGTDTQYF

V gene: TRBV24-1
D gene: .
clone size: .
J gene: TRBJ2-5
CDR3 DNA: TGTGCCACCAGTGACTCGCCCGTGACCCAGTACTTC
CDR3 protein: CATSDSPVTQYF

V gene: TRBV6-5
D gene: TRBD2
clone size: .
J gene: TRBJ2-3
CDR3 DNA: TGTGCCAGCGGGGCGGGGGGTGGCACAGATACGCAGTATTTT
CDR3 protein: CASGAGGGTDTQYF

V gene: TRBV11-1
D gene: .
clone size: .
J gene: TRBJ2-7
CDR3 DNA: TGTGCCAGCAGTGGGACGCGGGCTACCTACGAGCAGTACTTC
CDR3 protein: CASSGTRATYEQYF

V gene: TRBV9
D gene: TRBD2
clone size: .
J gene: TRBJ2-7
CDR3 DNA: TGTGCCAGCAGCGTAGGAGGCGGGGGGTCCTACGAGCAGTACTTC
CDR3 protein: CASSVGGGGSYEQYF

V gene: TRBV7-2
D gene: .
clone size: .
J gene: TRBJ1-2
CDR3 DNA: TGTGCCAGCAGTCGGCCACCGACAGCTAACTATGGCTACACCTTC
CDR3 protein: CASSRPPTANYGYTF

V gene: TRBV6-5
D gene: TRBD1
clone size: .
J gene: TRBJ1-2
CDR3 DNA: TGTGCCAGCAGTCCGGGACAGGCCTATGGCTACACCTTC
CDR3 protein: CASSPGQAYGYTF

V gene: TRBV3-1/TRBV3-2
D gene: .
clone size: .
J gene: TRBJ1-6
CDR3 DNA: TGTGCCAGCAGCCCAGGCGGGGGCGGTCCACCCCTCCACTTT
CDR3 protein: CASSPGGGGPPLHF

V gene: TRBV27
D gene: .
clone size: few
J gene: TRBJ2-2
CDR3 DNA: TGTGCCAGCAGTCCGGGCTGGGGGGACGCGAACACCGGGGAGCTGTTTTTT
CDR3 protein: CASSPGWGDANTGELFF

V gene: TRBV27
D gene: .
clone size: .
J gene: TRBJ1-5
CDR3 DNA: TGTGCCAGCAGTTTGGGGGCGGAGCAGCCCCAGCATTTT
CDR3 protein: CASSLGAEQPQHF

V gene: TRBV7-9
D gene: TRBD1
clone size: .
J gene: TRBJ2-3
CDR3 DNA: TGTGCCAGCAGCTTATATGGGACAGGTGTTCCAGATACGCAGTATTTT
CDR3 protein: CASSLYGTGVPDTQYF

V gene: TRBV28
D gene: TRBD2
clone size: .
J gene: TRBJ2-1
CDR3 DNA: TGTGCCAGCAACCAGCTAGCGGGGGCCGGCAATGAGCAGTTCTTC
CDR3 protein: CASNQLAGAGNEQFF

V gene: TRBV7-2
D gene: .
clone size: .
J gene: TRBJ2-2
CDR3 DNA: TGTGCCAGCAGGTTAAGTTCCATGAACACCGGGGAGCTGTTTTTT
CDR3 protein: CASRLSSMNTGELFF

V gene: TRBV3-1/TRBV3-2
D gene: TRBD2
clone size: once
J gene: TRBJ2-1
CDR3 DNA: TGTGCCAGCAGCCAAGGAAATAGCGGGGTACAGTTCTTC
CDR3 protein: CASSQGNSGVQFF

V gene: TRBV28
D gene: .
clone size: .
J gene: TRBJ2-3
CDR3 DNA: TGTGCCAGCAGTTTTGGAGATACGCAGTATTTT
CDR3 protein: CASSFGDTQYF

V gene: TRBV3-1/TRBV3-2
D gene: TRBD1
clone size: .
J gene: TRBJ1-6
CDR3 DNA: TGTGCCAGCAGACAGGGGAACTATAATTCACCCCTCCACTTT
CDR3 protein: CASRQGNYNSPLHF

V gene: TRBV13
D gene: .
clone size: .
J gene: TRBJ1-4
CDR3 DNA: TGTGCCAGCAGCTTAGGGCCCGGGACAAGGAATGAAAAACTGTTTTTT
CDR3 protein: CASSLGPGTRNEKLFF

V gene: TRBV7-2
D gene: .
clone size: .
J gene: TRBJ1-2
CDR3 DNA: TGTGCCAGCAGCTTAGCTGGACACGGTTATGGCTACACCTTC
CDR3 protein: CASSLAGHGYGYTF

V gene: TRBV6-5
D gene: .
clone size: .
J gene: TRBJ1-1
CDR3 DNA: TGTGCCAGCAGTTACGGAACGGAGAACACTGAAGCTTTCTTT
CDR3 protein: CASSYGTENTEAFF

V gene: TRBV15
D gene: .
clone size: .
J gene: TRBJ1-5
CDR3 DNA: TGTGCCACCAGCAGAGGCAGCGGTTTTCAGCCCCAGCATTTT
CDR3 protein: CATSRGSGFQPQHF

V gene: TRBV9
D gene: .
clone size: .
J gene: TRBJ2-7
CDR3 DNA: TGTGCCAGCAGCGCCCAACCTGGGCCGCTCGAGCAGTACTTC
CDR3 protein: CASSAQPGPLEQYF

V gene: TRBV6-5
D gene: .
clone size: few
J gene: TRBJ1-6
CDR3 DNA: TGTGCCAGCAGTCCAGGGAGAATCTATAATTCACCCCTCCACTTT
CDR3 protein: CASSPGRIYNSPLHF

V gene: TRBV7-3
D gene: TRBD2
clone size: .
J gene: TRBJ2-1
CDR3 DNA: TGTGCCAGCAGCTTCGGGACTACCTCCTACAATGAGCAGTTCTTC
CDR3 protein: CASSFGTTSYNEQFF

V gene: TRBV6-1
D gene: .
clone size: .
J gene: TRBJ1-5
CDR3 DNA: TGTGCCAGCAGTGAATCCTCGACCTCACGCAACAATCAGCCCCAGCATTTT
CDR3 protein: CASSESSTSRNNQPQHF

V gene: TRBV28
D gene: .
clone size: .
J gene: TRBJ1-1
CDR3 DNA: TGTGCCAGCAGTTTAGCGGCAGGGGCCCGGAGCACTGAAGCTTTCTTT
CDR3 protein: CASSLAAGARSTEAFF

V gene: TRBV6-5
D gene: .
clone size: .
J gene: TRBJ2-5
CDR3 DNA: TGTGCCAGCAGTTACTCGAACGGAGCAGAGGCCCAGTACTTC
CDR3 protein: CASSYSNGAEAQYF

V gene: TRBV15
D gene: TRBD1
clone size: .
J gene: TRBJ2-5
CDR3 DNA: TGTGCCACCAGCAGAGTAGGGACAGGGGGCGGGTTGTCAGAGACCCAGTACTTC
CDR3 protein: CATSRVGTGGGLSETQYF

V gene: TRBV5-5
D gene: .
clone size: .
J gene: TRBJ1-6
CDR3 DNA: TGTGCCAGCAGCTTGGGCGCCCGTAATGGTTCACCCCTCCACTTT
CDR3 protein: CASSLGARNGSPLHF

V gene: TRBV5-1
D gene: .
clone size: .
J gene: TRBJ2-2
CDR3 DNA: TGCGCCAGCAGCTTGGATCCGGCGGGCGGGGAGCTGTTTTTT
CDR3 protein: CASSLDPAGGELFF

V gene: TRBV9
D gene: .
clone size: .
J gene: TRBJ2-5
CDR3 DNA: TGTGCCAGCAGTGTTACGGGGGTACAAGAGACCCAGTACTTC
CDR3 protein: CASSVTGVQETQYF

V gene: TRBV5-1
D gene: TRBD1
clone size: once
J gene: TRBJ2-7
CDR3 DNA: TGCGCCAGCAGCTCTGCACAGGGGGCTTCCTACGAGCAGTACTTC
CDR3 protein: CASSSAQGASYEQYF

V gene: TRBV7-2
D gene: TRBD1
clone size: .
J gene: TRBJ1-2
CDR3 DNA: TGTGCCAGCAGCCCGGGACAGGGGAACTATGGCTACACCTTC
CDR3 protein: CASSPGQGNYGYTF

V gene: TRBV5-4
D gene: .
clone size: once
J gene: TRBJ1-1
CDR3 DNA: TGTGCCAGCAGCCAACTGAGTCGGGGCACTGAAGCTTTCTTT
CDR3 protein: CASSQLSRGTEAFF

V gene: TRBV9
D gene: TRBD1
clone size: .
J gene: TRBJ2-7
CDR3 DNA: TGTGCCAGCAGCGTTGGGACAGGGGCCTACGAGCAGTACTTC
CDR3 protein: CASSVGTGAYEQYF

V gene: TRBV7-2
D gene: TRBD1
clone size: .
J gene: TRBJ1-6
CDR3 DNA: TGTGCCAGCAGCCCGGGACAGAAATTTTATAATTCACCCCTCCACTTT
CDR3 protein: CASSPGQKFYNSPLHF

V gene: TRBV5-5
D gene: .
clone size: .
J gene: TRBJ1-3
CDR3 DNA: TGTGCCAGCAGCTTTGCGGACTCCGGAAACACCATATATTTT
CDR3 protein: CASSFADSGNTIYF

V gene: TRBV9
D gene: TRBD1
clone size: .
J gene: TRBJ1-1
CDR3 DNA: TGTGCCAGCAGCCCAGGACAGGGAATCACTGAAGCTTTCTTT
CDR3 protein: CASSPGQGITEAFF

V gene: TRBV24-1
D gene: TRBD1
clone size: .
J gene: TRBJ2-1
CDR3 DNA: TGTGCCATCGGACAGGGGGTGGGGTATGAGCAGTTCTTC
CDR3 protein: CAIGQGVGYEQFF

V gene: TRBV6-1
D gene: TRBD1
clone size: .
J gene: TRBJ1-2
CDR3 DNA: TGTGCCAGCAGTCCCAGGGGGGTTAGCTATGGCTACACCTTC
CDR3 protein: CASSPRGVSYGYTF

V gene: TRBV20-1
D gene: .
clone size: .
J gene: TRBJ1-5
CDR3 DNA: TGCAGTGCTAGTCCCCCAGGTAGTATGCGGCAGCCCCAGCATTTT
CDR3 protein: CSASPPGSMRQPQHF

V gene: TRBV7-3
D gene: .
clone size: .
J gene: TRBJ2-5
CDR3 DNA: TGTGCCAGCAGCTTAACTGGGTTCGAGACCCAGTACTTC
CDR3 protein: CASSLTGFETQYF

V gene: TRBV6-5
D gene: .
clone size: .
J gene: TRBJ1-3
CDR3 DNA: TGTGCCAGCAGTTACGTACTCTCTGGAAACACCATATATTTT
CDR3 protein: CASSYVLSGNTIYF

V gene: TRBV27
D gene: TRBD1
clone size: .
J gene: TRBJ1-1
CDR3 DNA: TGTGCCAGCAGTTTTGGGACAGGGACCATTTGGACTGAAGCTTTCTTT
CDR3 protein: CASSFGTGTIWTEAFF

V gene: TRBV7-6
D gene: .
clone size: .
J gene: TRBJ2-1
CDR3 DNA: TGTGCCAGCAGCTTAGATTATGGTGGGGTGTACAATGAGCAGTTCTTC
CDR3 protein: CASSLDYGGVYNEQFF